This paragraph reports one TCR beta chain. One end of the junction is discordant with germline, which a read error may explain. The sample comes from a study of blood T cell repertoires in COVID-19. Study context: Specimens from acute and convalescent COVID-19 originated in the United States, Italy and Spain. The cDNA or gDNA used as material had been derived from T cells, B-cell-depleted T cells, or PBMCs.

CDR3 size: 15 residues. Germline V gene sequence: CDR1 WSHSY, CDR2 SAAADI. Source study methods: Researchers report that nucleated cell counts were estimated from reference gene primer amplification. Repertoires were generated with immunoSEQ multiplex PCR, while TCRdb's copy carries only in-frame clones and drops some. The V and J calls and clone size are taken from that table; D and trimming were inferred from the DNA. The sample lists 30,000 or so clones, about nine tenths occurring once. The sequenced sample consisted of peripheral blood. The V call is TRBV10-2, the J call TRBJ2-3, with 8 bases matching TRBD2. This receptor was taken from a human donor in a cohort sampled during active COVID-19. The CDR3 reads CASREYETSVDTQYF. In nucleotides, the CDR3 is TGCGCCAGCAGAGAGTACGAGACTAGCGTGGATACGCAGTATTTT.